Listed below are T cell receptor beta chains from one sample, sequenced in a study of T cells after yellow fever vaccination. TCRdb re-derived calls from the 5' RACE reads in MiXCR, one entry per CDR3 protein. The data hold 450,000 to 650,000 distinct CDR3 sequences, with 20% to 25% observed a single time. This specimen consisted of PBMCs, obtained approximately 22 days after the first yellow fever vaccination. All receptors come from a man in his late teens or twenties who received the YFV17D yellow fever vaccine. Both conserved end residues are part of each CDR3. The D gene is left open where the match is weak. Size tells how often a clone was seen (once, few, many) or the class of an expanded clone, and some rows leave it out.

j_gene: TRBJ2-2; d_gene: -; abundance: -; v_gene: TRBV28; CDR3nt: TGTGCCAGCAGACTCCCTAACACCGGGGAGCTGTTTTTT; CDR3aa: CASRLPNTGELFF
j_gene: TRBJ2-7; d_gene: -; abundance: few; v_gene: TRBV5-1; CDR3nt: TGCGCCAGCAGCTTGAACGACTTTGGCAGGGAGTACGAGCAGTACTTC; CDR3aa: CASSLNDFGREYEQYF
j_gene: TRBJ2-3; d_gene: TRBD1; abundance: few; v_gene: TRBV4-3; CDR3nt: TGCGCCAGCAGCCAAGGACAGGGGCACACAGATACGCAGTATTTT; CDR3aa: CASSQGQGHTDTQYF
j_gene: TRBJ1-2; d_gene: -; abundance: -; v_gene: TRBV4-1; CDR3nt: TGCGCCAGCAGCCAAGTTTACGGGGTAATCCAGGGCTACACCTTC; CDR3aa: CASSQVYGVIQGYTF
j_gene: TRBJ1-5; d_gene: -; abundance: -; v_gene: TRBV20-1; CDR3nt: TGCAGTGCTAACCTGCCAGGGAGTCAGCCCCAGCATTTT; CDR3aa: CSANLPGSQPQHF
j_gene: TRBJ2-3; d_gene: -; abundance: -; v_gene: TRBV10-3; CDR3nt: TGTGCCATCGGGCAGGGGATTTACACAGATACGCAGTATTTT; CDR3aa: CAIGQGIYTDTQYF
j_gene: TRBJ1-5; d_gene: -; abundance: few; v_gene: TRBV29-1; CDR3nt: TGCAGCGTTGAAGAAACGGAAGGCCAGCCCCAGCATTTT; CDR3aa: CSVEETEGQPQHF
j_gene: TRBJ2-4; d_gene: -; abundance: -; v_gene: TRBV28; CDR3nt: TGTGCCAGCAGTTCCTACTACCCTGCGGGCAAAAACATTCAGTACTTC; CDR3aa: CASSSYYPAGKNIQYF
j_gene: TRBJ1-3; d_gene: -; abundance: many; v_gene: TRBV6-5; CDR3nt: TGTGCCAGCAGTTATTCGACAGCTGGAAACACCATATATTTT; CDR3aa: CASSYSTAGNTIYF
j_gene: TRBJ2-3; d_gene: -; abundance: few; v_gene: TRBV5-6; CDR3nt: TGTGCCAGCAGAGCGGACGGGGGGCTCTACACAGATACGCAGTATTTT; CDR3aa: CASRADGGLYTDTQYF
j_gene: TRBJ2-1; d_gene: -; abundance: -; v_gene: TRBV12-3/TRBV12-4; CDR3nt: TGTGCCAGCAGTTTATCCGGGGGACCCCCGTTCTTC; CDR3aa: CASSLSGGPPFF
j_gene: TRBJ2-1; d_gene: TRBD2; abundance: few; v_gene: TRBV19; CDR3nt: TGTGCCAGTAGTGCACTAGCGGGGGCCAATGAGCAGTTCTTC; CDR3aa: CASSALAGANEQFF
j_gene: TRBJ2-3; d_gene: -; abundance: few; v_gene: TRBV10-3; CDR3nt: TGTGCCACCCGCGACCCCCAGGCAGATACGCAGTATTTT; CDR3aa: CATRDPQADTQYF
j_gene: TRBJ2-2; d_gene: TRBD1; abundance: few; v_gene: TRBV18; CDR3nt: TGTGCCAGCTCACCAAGGGGGCCGAACACCGGGGAGCTGTTTTTT; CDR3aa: CASSPRGPNTGELFF
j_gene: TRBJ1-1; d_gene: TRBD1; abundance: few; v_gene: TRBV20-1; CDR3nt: TGCAGTGGAGAACGCGGACAGGGGAAAACTGAAGCTTTCTTT; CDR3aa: CSGERGQGKTEAFF
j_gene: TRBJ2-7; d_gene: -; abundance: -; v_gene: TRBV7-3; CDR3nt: TGTGCCAGCAGAGCTAGTTCTCCCTACGAGCAGTACTTC; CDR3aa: CASRASSPYEQYF
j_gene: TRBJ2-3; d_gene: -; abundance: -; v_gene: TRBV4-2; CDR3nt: TGTGCCAGCAGCCAAGATATAGGTGTGGGGGCAGATACGCAGTATTTT; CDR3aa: CASSQDIGVGADTQYF
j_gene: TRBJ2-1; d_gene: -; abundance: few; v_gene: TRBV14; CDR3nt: TGTGCCAGCAGCCAATTCGGGGCAGGATATTACAATGAGCAGTTCTTC; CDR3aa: CASSQFGAGYYNEQFF
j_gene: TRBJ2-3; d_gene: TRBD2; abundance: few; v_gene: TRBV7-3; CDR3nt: TGTGCCAGCAGCGCGGGAGGGGGCCGCGGAGATACGCAGTATTTT; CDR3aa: CASSAGGGRGDTQYF
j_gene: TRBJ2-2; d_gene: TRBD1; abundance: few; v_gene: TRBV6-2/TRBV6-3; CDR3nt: TGTGCCAGTGACAGGGGTAACACCGGGGAGCTGTTTTTT; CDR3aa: CASDRGNTGELFF
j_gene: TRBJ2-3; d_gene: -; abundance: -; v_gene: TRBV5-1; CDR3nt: TGCGCCAGCAGCTTGGATCCGGGGGGCAGCACAGATACGCAGTATTTT; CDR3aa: CASSLDPGGSTDTQYF
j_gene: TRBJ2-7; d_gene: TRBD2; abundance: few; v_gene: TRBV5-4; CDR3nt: TGTGCCAGCAGCACTAGCGGGGGGACGAAAACGTACGAGCAGTACTTC; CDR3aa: CASSTSGGTKTYEQYF
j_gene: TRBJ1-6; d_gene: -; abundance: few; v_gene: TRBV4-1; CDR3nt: TGCGCCAGCAGCCGATCGGGATACCTCCACTTT; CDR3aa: CASSRSGYLHF
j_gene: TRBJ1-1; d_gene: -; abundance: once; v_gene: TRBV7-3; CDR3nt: TGTGCCAGCAGCTTCACCCGGGACACTGAAGCTTTCTTT; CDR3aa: CASSFTRDTEAFF
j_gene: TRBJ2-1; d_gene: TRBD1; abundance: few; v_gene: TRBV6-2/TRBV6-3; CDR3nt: TGTGCCAGCAAGGGGGCAGGGGGACGCTACAATGAGCAGTTCTTC; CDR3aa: CASKGAGGRYNEQFF
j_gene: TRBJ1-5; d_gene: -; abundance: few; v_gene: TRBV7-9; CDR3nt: TGTGCCAGCAGCTTAGAGCGTCTTACGCCCCAGCATTTT; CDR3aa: CASSLERLTPQHF
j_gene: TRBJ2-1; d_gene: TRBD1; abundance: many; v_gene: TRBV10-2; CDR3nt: TGCGCCAGCAGTGAGTTTAAGACAGGGGGGGTAAAGATCTACAATGAGCAGTTCTTC; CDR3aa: CASSEFKTGGVKIYNEQFF